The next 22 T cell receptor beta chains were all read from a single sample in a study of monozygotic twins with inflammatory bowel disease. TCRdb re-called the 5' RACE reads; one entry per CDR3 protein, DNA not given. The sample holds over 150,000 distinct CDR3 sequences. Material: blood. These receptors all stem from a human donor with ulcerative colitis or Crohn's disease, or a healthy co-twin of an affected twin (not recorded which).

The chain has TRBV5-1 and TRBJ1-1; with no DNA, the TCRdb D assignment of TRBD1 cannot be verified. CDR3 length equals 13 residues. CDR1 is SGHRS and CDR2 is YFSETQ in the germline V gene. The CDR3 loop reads CASSGTGGTEAFF.

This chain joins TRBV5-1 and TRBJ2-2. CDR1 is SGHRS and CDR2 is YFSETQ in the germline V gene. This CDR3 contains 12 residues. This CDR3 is CASSWGTGELFF.

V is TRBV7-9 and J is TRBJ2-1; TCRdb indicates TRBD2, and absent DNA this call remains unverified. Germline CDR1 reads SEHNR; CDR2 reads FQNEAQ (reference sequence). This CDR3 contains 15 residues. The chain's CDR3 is CASSPRDSGYNEQFF.

The CDR3 reads CASRPSGGDNSPLHF. This chain connects TRBV14 to TRBJ1-6; TCRdb indicates TRBD1, and absent DNA this call remains unverified. The CDR3 runs 15 residues. Germline V gives CDR1 SGHDN, CDR2 FVKESK. The whole variable domain, remainder taken from reference TRBV14 and TRBJ1-6, is EAGVTQFPSHSVIEKGQTVTLRCDPISGHDNLYWYRRVMGKEIKFLLHFVKESKQDESGMPNNRFLAERTGGTYSTLKVQPAELEDSGVYFCASRPSGGDNSPLHFGNGTRLTVT.

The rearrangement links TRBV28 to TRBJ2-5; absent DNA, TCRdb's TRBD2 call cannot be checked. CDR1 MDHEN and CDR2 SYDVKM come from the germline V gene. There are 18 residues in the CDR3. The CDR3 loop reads CASKRSSGRPPRGETQYF.

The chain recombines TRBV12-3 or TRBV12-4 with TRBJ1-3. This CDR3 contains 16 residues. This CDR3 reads CASSPQSSGSGNTIYF.

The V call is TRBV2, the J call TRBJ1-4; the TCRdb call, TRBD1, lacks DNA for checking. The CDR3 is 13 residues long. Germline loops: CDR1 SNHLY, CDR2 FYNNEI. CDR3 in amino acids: CASSFRANEKLFF.

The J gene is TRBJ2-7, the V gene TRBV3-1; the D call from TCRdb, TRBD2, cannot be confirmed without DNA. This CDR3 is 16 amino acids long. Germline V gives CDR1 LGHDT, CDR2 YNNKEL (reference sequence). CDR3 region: CASSQDLVSAASSQYF.

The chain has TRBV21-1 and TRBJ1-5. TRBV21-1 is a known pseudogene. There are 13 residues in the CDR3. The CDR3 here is CASSKDGNQPQHF.

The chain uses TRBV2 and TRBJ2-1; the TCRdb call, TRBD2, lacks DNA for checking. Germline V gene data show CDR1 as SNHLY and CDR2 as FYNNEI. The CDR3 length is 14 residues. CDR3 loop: CASSEVGLAVEQFF. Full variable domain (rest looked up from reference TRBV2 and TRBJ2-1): EPEVTQTPSHQVTQMGQEVILRCVPISNHLYFYWYRQILGQKVEFLVSFYNNEISEKSEIFDDQFSVERPDGSNFTLKIRSTKLEDSAMYFCASSEVGLAVEQFFGPGTRLTVL.

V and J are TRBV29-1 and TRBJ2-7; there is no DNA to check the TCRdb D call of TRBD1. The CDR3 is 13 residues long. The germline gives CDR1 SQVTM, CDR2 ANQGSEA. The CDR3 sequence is CSVERGGSYEQYF.

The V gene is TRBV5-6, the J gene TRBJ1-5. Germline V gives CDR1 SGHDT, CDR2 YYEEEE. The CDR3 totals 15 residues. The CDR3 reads CASSLIGSYNQPQHF.

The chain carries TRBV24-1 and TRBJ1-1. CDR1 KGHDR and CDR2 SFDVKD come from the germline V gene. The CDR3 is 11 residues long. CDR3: CATRQNTEAFF.

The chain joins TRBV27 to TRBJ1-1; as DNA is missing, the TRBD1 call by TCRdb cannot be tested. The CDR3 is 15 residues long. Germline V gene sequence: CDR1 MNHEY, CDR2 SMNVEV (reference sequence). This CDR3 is CASSGWGGRGTEAFF.

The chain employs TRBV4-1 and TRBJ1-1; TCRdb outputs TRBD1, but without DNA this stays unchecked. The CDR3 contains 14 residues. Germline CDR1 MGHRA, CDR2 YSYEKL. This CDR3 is CASSLQVANTEAFF.

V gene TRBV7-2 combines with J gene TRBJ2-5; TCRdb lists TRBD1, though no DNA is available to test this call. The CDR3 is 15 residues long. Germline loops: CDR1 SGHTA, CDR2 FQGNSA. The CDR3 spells CASSQGAGSRETQYF.

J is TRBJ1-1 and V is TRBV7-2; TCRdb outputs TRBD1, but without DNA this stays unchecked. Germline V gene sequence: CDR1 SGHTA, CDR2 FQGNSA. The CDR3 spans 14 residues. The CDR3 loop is CASRKQGANTEAFF.

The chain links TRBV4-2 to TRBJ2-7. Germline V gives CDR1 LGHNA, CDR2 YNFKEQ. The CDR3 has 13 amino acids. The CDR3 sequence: CASSQEMVLEQYF.

The CDR3 sequence: CASSLGGQSSSTDTQYF. J is TRBJ2-3 and V is TRBV11-2; lacking DNA, the TRBD1 call made by TCRdb goes unchecked. Germline V gives CDR1 SGHAT, CDR2 FQNNGV. This CDR3 is 17 amino acids long.

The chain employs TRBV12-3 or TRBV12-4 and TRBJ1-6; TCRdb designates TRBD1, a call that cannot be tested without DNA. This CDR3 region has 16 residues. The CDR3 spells CASTRAGSRINSPLHF.

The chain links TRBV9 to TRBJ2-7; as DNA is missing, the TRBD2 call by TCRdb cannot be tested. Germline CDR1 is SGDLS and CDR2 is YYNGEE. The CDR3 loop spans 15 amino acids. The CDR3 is CASSVEASGSIEQYF.

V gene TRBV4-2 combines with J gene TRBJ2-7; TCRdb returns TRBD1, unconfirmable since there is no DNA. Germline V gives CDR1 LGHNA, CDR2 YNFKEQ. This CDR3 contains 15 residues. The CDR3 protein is CASSQMGRVGDEQYF.